Sequencing of this T cell receptor (beta chain) was carried out in a study of T cell responses to AZD1222 COVID-19 vaccine. Whole-study results and caveats: No repertoire was sampled before or during the peak T cell response, only after it.

With respect to this clone: What it binds is not known.

Assay used: immunoSEQ multiplex PCR; TCRdb lists only in-frame clones, some missing. The sample has approximately 110,000 clones, under 90% seen once. The CDR3 spans 15 residues. Trimming shortened V by 6 bases and J by 4 bases, and 16 bases separated the two germline ends. The V gene's germline CDR1 is SGHTA and CDR2 FQGNSA. The material sequenced was peripheral blood, taken on day 0 of AZD1222 vaccination. The receptor was derived from an adult in good health. V usage is TRBV7-2 and J usage is TRBJ2-1, with D possibly called TRBD1 or TRBD2 (6 bases each). The CDR3 coding sequence is TGTGCCAGCAGTTACGCGGGACAAAAGTACAATGAGCAGTTCTTC. Translated: CASSYAGQKYNEQFF.